This T cell receptor beta chain was sequenced in a study of blood T cell repertoires in COVID-19. Across the study: Researchers got acute and convalescent COVID-19 samples from the United States, Italy and Spain. In each case, the material was cDNA or gDNA derived from T cells, B-cell-depleted T cells, or PBMCs.

This clone came up once. The CDR3 spans 13 residues. The germline V gene has CDR1 GTSNPN and CDR2 SVGIG (reference sequence). Original data processing: Estimates of nucleated cell counts were drawn from the amplification of reference gene primers. Using immunoSEQ multiplex PCR, the repertoire was profiled, and TCRdb retains in-frame clones only, with some absent. V, J and clone size derive from that table, while D and trimming were established from the DNA sequence. The profile shows about 26,000 clones, more than 65% of them singletons. V is TRBV30 and J is TRBJ2-7, with 8 bases fitting TRBD1. This TCR was sampled from a man in his fifties with active or convalescent COVID-19. The sequenced sample was peripheral blood. DNA of the CDR3: TGTGCTGCGCAGACAGGGGACTCCTACGAGCAGTACTTC. It specifies CAAQTGDSYEQYF.